The rows below give T cell receptor beta chains drawn from one sample of a study of Ad26.COV2.S vaccination and SARS-CoV-2 variants. TCRdb's table, derived via immunoSEQ multiplex PCR, lists solely in-frame clones and lacks some. The sample carries 450,000 to 550,000 clones, 80% to 90% recorded once. Sequences were derived from peripheral blood, sampled in a trial of Ad26.COV2.S vaccine versus placebo. The receptors come from a person between 18 and 59 years old who received the Ad26.COV2.S COVID-19 vaccine or a placebo. Both conserved end residues are part of each CDR3. D genes are given only for firm matches. Part of the rows lack a size; the others show once, few, many or a class for expanded clones.

CDR3 protein: CASSVVPRASTF; CDR3 DNA: TGTGCCAGCAGCGTAGTGCCCAGGGCGAGCACCTTC; clone size: NA; V gene: TRBV9; J gene: TRBJ1-2; CDR3 length: 12; D gene: NA
CDR3 protein: CASRGGLDMNTEAFF; CDR3 DNA: TGCGCCAGCAGAGGTGGGTTAGATATGAACACTGAAGCTTTCTTT; clone size: NA; V gene: TRBV5-1; J gene: TRBJ1-1; CDR3 length: 15; D gene: NA
CDR3 protein: CASRDAERPGF; CDR3 DNA: TGTGCCAGCAGAGACGCCGAACGGCCTGGCTTT; clone size: few; V gene: TRBV7-9; J gene: TRBJ1-6; CDR3 length: 11; D gene: NA
CDR3 protein: CASSISSANTEAFF; CDR3 DNA: TGTGCCAGTAGTATATCATCAGCGAACACTGAAGCTTTCTTT; clone size: NA; V gene: TRBV19; J gene: TRBJ1-1; CDR3 length: 14; D gene: NA
CDR3 protein: CASSISGVTTDTQYF; CDR3 DNA: TGTGCCAGTAGTATTAGCGGGGTAACCACAGATACGCAGTATTTT; clone size: NA; V gene: TRBV19; J gene: TRBJ2-3; CDR3 length: 15; D gene: TRBD2
CDR3 protein: CATSRDALRGSSYEQYF; CDR3 DNA: TGTGCCACCAGCAGAGATGCCCTTAGGGGGAGCTCCTACGAGCAGTACTTC; clone size: NA; V gene: TRBV15; J gene: TRBJ2-7; CDR3 length: 17; D gene: NA
CDR3 protein: CSASSGRETQYF; CDR3 DNA: TGCAGTGCTAGTAGTGGTAGAGAGACCCAGTACTTC; clone size: NA; V gene: TRBV20-1; J gene: TRBJ2-5; CDR3 length: 12; D gene: NA
CDR3 protein: CASSYSLGAYGYTF; CDR3 DNA: TGTGCCAGCAGTTACTCATTGGGGGCCTATGGCTACACCTTC; clone size: NA; V gene: TRBV6-5; J gene: TRBJ1-2; CDR3 length: 14; D gene: NA
CDR3 protein: CASSLRQGANYEQYF; CDR3 DNA: TGTGCCAGCAGCTTGCGACAGGGGGCGAATTACGAGCAGTACTTC; clone size: NA; V gene: TRBV7-6; J gene: TRBJ2-7; CDR3 length: 15; D gene: TRBD1
CDR3 protein: CASSTARGDYGYTF; CDR3 DNA: TGTGCCAGTAGTACGGCCAGGGGCGACTATGGCTACACCTTC; clone size: NA; V gene: TRBV19; J gene: TRBJ1-2; CDR3 length: 14; D gene: NA
CDR3 protein: CASSPPGIRSSYEQYF; CDR3 DNA: TGTGCCAGCTCACCCCCCGGAATAAGGAGCTCCTACGAGCAGTACTTC; clone size: NA; V gene: TRBV18; J gene: TRBJ2-7; CDR3 length: 16; D gene: NA
CDR3 protein: CASSLGRHNQPQHF; CDR3 DNA: TGTGCCAGCAGTTTAGGGCGACACAATCAGCCCCAGCATTTT; clone size: NA; V gene: TRBV27; J gene: TRBJ1-5; CDR3 length: 14; D gene: NA
CDR3 protein: CASSYHDTGEAFF; CDR3 DNA: TGTGCCAGCAGTTATCACGACACCGGTGAAGCTTTCTTT; clone size: once; V gene: TRBV6-2/TRBV6-3; J gene: TRBJ1-1; CDR3 length: 13; D gene: NA
CDR3 protein: CASSLRQENSPLHF; CDR3 DNA: TGTGCCAGCAGCTTGCGGCAGGAGAATTCACCCCTCCACTTT; clone size: NA; V gene: TRBV5-4; J gene: TRBJ1-6; CDR3 length: 14; D gene: NA
CDR3 protein: CSASMDWADTQYF; CDR3 DNA: TGCAGTGCTAGTATGGACTGGGCAGATACGCAGTATTTT; clone size: NA; V gene: TRBV20-1; J gene: TRBJ2-3; CDR3 length: 13; D gene: NA
CDR3 protein: CSASSGANTGELFF; CDR3 DNA: TGCAGTGCTAGTAGCGGAGCGAACACCGGGGAGCTGTTTTTT; clone size: NA; V gene: TRBV20-1; J gene: TRBJ2-2; CDR3 length: 14; D gene: NA
CDR3 protein: CASRPDNSPLHF; CDR3 DNA: TGTGCCAGCCGGCCCGATAATTCACCCCTCCACTTT; clone size: NA; V gene: TRBV12-3/TRBV12-4; J gene: TRBJ1-6; CDR3 length: 12; D gene: NA